The present entry profiles one T cell receptor (beta chain) with its context. Source study methods: Amplifying reference gene primers gave estimates of nucleated cell counts. Profiled with immunoSEQ multiplex PCR; TCRdb holds only in-frame clones, not every one. V, J and clone size derive from that table, while D and trimming were established from the DNA sequence. The sample holds around 50,000 clones, roughly nine tenths seen once. This sample was taken from a study of blood T cell repertoires in COVID-19. Study information: Samples of COVID-19 (acute and convalescent) were obtained from the United States, Italy and Spain. T cells, B-cell-depleted T cells, or PBMCs provided the cDNA or gDNA that served as material.

V dropped 6 bases and J dropped 8; count of bases not matched to a gene: 9. This CDR3 is built from 13 residues. CDR1 MRHNA and CDR2 SNTAGT come from the germline V gene. The sequenced material came from peripheral blood. The TCR originated in a man aged 65-85 years with active COVID-19. The genes are TRBV6-4 and TRBJ1-2, with 7 nucleotides matching TRBD1. In nucleotides, the CDR3 is TGTGCCAGCAGCGTAAATACAGGGGACGGCTACACCTTC. This codes for CASSVNTGDGYTF.